A single sample is the source of the 7 T cell receptor beta chains below, sequenced in a study of blood T cell repertoires in COVID-19. TCRdb's copy holds only in-frame clones and misses some; the assay was immunoSEQ multiplex PCR. The sample has approximately 110,000 clones; over 80% are singletons. Sequenced: peripheral blood. The source is a woman in her seventies with acute or convalescent COVID-19.

This sequence joins TRBV2 and TRBJ1-1; D is possibly TRBD1 (6 bases). This CDR3 is built from 14 residues. Germline V gene data show CDR1 as SNHLY and CDR2 as FYNNEI. Trimming shortened V by 1 base and J by 4 bases, and 10 bases separated the two germline ends. CDR3 loop: CASSEDPGVTEAFF. CDR3 coding DNA: TGTGCCAGCAGTGAAGACCCAGGGGTCACTGAAGCTTTCTTT.

The genes are TRBV28 and TRBJ1-1; the D is unclear. Germline lookup yields CDR1 MDHEN and CDR2 SYDVKM. With 6 bases removed from V and 0 bases from J, the gap between germline ends came to 5 bases. The length of the CDR3 is 12 residues. The CDR3 bases are TGTGCCAGCAGGGAGTTGAACACTGAAGCTTTCTTT. It yields the protein CASRELNTEAFF.

The chain links TRBV28 to TRBJ1-1, with D hard to call. The germline V gene encodes CDR1 MDHEN and CDR2 SYDVKM. The CDR3 runs 12 residues. Between the trimmed V and J ends, which lost 3 bases and 9 bases, there was a span of 11 bases. The CDR3 DNA follows: TGTGCCAGCAGTTTTGACATCGGTCAAGCTTTCTTT. Amino acids: CASSFDIGQAFF. Full variable domain (rest looked up from reference TRBV28 and TRBJ1-1): DVKVTQSSRYLVKRTGEKVFLECVQDMDHENMFWYRQDPGLGLRLIYFSYDVKMKEKGDIPEGYSVSREKKERFSLILESASTNQTSMYLCASSFDIGQAFFGQGTRLTVV.

The V gene is TRBV23-1, the J gene TRBJ1-1; 12 positions agree with TRBD1. TRBV23-1 is flagged as an ORF with uncertain function. The junction had 9 bases not matched to a gene; V was cut back by 0 bases and J by 4 bases. The CDR3 extends over 18 amino acids. The CDR3 spells CASSQSRDRGREVTEAFF. CDR3 bases: TGCGCCAGCAGTCAATCTAGGGACAGGGGGCGGGAGGTCACTGAAGCTTTCTTT.

V is TRBV5-6 and J is TRBJ2-7; D is perhaps TRBD1 (6 bases). Trimming took 4 bases from V and 6 from J, leaving 20 bases between them. Germline V gene data show CDR1 as SGHDT and CDR2 as YYEEEE. CDR3 length: 15 residues. The CDR3 sequence is CASSLLRGARSEQYF. Written as DNA, the CDR3 is TGTGCCAGCAGCCTCCTCAGGGGTGCGCGTTCCGAGCAGTACTTC.

The chain links TRBV19 to TRBJ2-3, with 8 bases that match TRBD2. J gave up 2 bases and V 5 bases, and 6 bases lay outside the gene matches. Germline V gene data show CDR1 as LNHDA and CDR2 as SQIVND (reference sequence). CDR3 length: 15 residues. The CDR3 region has the DNA TGTGCCAGTAGTCCCGGGGGGGACTCCACAGATACGCAGTATTTT. Translated: CASSPGGDSTDTQYF.

The chain combines TRBV2 with TRBJ2-4, with D possibly matching TRBD2 (5 bases). The V gene's germline CDR1 is SNHLY and CDR2 FYNNEI. This CDR3 has 13 residues. The ends were cut back, 4 bases at V and 8 bases at J, with 12 bases in the middle. The CDR3 here is CASSARDGDIQYF. The CDR3 nucleotides read TGTGCCAGCAGTGCGAGGGATGGGGACATTCAGTACTTC.